This TCR beta chain was retrieved from a study of T-cell memory formation after mild COVID-19. The 5'RACE method, run with constant-segment primers, produced TCR alpha and TCR beta cDNA libraries (carrying sample barcodes and UMIs). TCRdb ran MiXCR on the 5' RACE reads and lists one entry per CDR3 protein. The table lists 50,000 or so distinct CDR3 sequences, roughly a tenth of them singletons, with about 12% in the top ten. Broader study findings: The pre-infection memory compartment contained some responding clones, suggesting cross-reactive memory joined. The main location of contracting CD4+ clones was CM and EM, and that of contracting CD8+ clones was EMRA.

A word on this clonotype: The antigen is unknown.

The sequencing input was PBMCs or a T cell subset sorted from them (not recorded which). This TCR was sampled from an adult woman who had mild COVID-19 (a few samples of this study predate the infection). Cell type and time point are not known.

The CDR3 nucleotides read TGTGCCAGCAAACGGGGACGGATCTATGGCTACACCTTC. It is translated as CASKRGRIYGYTF. This sequence joins TRBV12-3 or TRBV12-4 and TRBJ1-2, with D possibly TRBD1 on 5 matching bases. V lost 7 bases, J lost 4 bases, and 13 bases lay in between. The CDR3 consists of 13 residues.